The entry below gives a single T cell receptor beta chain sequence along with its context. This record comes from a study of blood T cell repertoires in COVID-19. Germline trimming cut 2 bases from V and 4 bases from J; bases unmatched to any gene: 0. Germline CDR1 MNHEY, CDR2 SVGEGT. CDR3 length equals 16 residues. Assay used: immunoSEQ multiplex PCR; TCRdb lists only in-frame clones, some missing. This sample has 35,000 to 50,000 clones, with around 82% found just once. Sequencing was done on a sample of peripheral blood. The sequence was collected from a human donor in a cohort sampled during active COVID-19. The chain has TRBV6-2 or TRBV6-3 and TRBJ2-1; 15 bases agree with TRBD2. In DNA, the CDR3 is TGTGCCAGCAGTTACGGGACTAGCGGGGGGTACAATGAGCAGTTCTTC. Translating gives CASSYGTSGGYNEQFF.